Shown below are 6 T cell receptor beta chains from a single sample sequenced in a study of control samples from healthy donors and cancer patients. Here immunoSEQ multiplex PCR was the method, and the copy in TCRdb shows in-frame clones only, minus some. The table records 150,000 or so clones, under 95% of them present only once. The source material was blood. The receptors come from a man younger than 30 in good health.

This chain uses TRBV15 with TRBJ2-1; maybe TRBD1 (5 bases). The germline gives CDR1 LNHNV, CDR2 YYDKDF (reference sequence). Trimming removed 1 base at V and 7 bases at J, with 11 bases between. The CDR3 extends over 14 amino acids. The CDR3 DNA reads TGTGCCACCAGCAGAGGGGGCGCGAGGAATGAGCAGTTCTTC. This translates into CATSRGGARNEQFF.

V usage is TRBV5-1 and J usage is TRBJ2-1; 8 bases map to TRBD2. Per germline, CDR1 SGHRS and CDR2 YFSETQ. V lost 4 bases, J lost 4 bases, and 10 bases stayed unmatched. CDR3 length: 16 amino acids. In DNA, the CDR3 is TGCGCCAGCAGCCCGCGGACTAGCCCTGTATACAATGAGCAGTTCTTC. This encodes CASSPRTSPVYNEQFF.

The chain is built from TRBV7-2 and TRBJ2-3, with D tentatively TRBD2 (5 bases). Germline V gene data show CDR1 as SGHTA and CDR2 as FQGNSA. The CDR3 length is 16 residues. V gave up 5 bases and J gave up 0 bases, with 15 bases separating them. The CDR3: CASSPRSSRSTDTQYF. The CDR3 DNA reads TGTGCCAGCAGCCCCCGCTCTAGCAGAAGCACAGATACGCAGTATTTT. The whole variable domain, remainder taken from reference TRBV7-2 and TRBJ2-3, is GAGVSQSPSNKVTEKGKDVELRCDPISGHTALYWYRQSLGQGLEFLIYFQGNSAPDKSGLPSDRFSAERTGGSVSTLTIQRTQQEDSAVYLCASSPRSSRSTDTQYFGPGTRLTVL.

This clone has just one count. Here the CDR3 DNA reads TGTGCCAGCAGCACAGGACTAGCGGGGATCGATGAGCAGTTCTTC. Protein sequence: CASSTGLAGIDEQFF. The chain recombines TRBV5-5 with TRBJ2-1; 12 bases line up with TRBD2. The CDR3 consists of 15 residues. The ends lost 4 bases at V and 8 bases at J; junction bases unmatched: 7. Germline values: CDR1 SGHKS, CDR2 YYEKEE (reference sequence).

The CDR3 here is CASSLERPGTRNTEAFF. CDR3 nucleotides: TGTGCCAGCAGCTTGGAACGACCCGGGACACGGAACACTGAAGCTTTCTTT. This sequence joins TRBV7-9 and TRBJ1-1; D is possibly TRBD1 (6 bases). The CDR3 totals 17 residues. Germline V gives CDR1 SEHNR, CDR2 FQNEAQ (reference sequence). V was trimmed by 3 bases and J by 1 base, leaving 18 bases between them.

The chain has TRBV30 and TRBJ1-6, with TRBD1 matching 8 bases. Trimming cost V 3 bases and J 10 bases; bases outside gene matches: 11. Per the germline V gene, CDR1 is GTSNPN and CDR2 is SVGIG (reference sequence). The CDR3 extends over 15 amino acids. The CDR3 spells CAWRTRGQDRSPLHF. The CDR3 coding sequence is TGTGCCTGGAGAACGAGGGGACAGGATAGATCACCCCTCCACTTT.